Listed here are 11 T cell receptor beta chains from one sample, sequenced in a study of shared clonotypes between healthy human individuals. Data came from immunoSEQ multiplex PCR; TCRdb stores just in-frame clones and leaves some out. This table holds 1.4 million to 1.5 million clones, 96% found once. The sequenced sample consisted of naive CD4+ T cells sorted from blood. Regarding subset: CD45RA+ positively selected. The receptor source for this set is a man younger than 40 in good health.

The chain links TRBV11-1 to TRBJ2-3; the D gene is possibly TRBD1 (6 bases). This CDR3 region has 15 residues. The germline V and J ends were trimmed by 5 bases and 5 bases, with 17 bases remaining between them. Germline CDR1 and CDR2: SGHAT and FQDESV (reference sequence). Here the CDR3 DNA reads TGTGCCAGCAGCAAGACAGGTTTCTTCGAAGATACGCAGTATTTT. It codes for CASSKTGFFEDTQYF.

This clone has just one count. The gene calls are TRBV5-1 and TRBJ2-2, with a possible D match to TRBD2 (5 bases). From germline, CDR1 is SGHRS and CDR2 YFSETQ. V was shortened by 0 bases and J by 4 bases, with 13 bases between the two germline ends. The CDR3 totals 16 residues. The CDR3 region has the DNA TGCGCCAGCAGCTTGGCCGAGAGCCGGGGCACCGGGGAGCTGTTTTTT. As protein: CASSLAESRGTGELFF.

The chain links TRBV9 to TRBJ2-1; 13 bases map to TRBD2. This CDR3 is 23 amino acids long. Unmatched junction bases numbered 28, after V lost 4 bases and J lost 6 bases. Looked up from germline, CDR1 is SGDLS and CDR2 is YYNGEE. The CDR3 nucleotides are TGTGCCAGCAGCCAGACCGGGACACCAATTACTAGCGGGAGGGCCGGCCCGACCAATGAGCAGTTCTTC. Residues: CASSQTGTPITSGRAGPTNEQFF.

Of note for this clone: One junction end disagrees with the germline gene, perhaps due to a read error. The CDR3 coding sequence is TGTGCCAGCACCCAAGTCGGCGGGAAGAACACCGGGGAGCTGTTTTTT. The encoded protein is CASTQVGGKNTGELFF. V gene TRBV4-2 combines with J gene TRBJ2-2; perhaps TRBD2 as D (6 bases). The germline CDR1 and CDR2 sequences are LGHNA and YNFKEQ. This CDR3 is 16 amino acids long.

V gene TRBV27 combines with J gene TRBJ2-1; tentatively, D is TRBD1 or TRBD2 (5 bases each). The CDR3 spans 15 residues. Germline CDR1 reads MNHEY; CDR2 reads SMNVEV (reference sequence). V was shortened by 4 bases and J by 6 bases, with 16 bases between the two germline ends. CDR3 nucleotides: TGTGCCAGCAGTTCCCCAGGCGGTGGGGGCAATGAGCAGTTCTTC. Its protein is CASSSPGGGGNEQFF.

The CDR3 reads CASSKDALNEQFF. As DNA, the CDR3 is TGTGCCAGCAGCAAAGATGCACTCAATGAGCAGTTCTTC. This rearrangement joins TRBV21-1 to TRBJ2-1; the table gives TRBD2 as D, unverified against the DNA. TRBV21-1 is classified as a pseudogene. The CDR3 has 13 residues.

This chain joins TRBV19 and TRBJ2-3; the D gene is possibly TRBD1 (6 bases). V was trimmed by 4 bases and J by 3 bases, leaving 8 bases between them. The length of the CDR3 is 13 residues. CDR1 is LNHDA and CDR2 is SQIVND in the germline V gene (reference sequence). As DNA, the CDR3 is TGTGCCAGTAGTACGGACAGTACAGATACGCAGTATTTT. Protein product: CASSTDSTDTQYF.

The V gene is TRBV25-1, the J gene TRBJ2-5, with 8 bases lining up with TRBD2. CDR3 length: 16 residues. Germline V gene lookup returns CDR1 MGHDK and CDR2 SYGVNS. The V gene end was trimmed by 4 bases and the J gene end by 5 bases; junction bases not matched to a gene: 12. The CDR3 bases are TGTGCCAGCAGTGCCCCGAGGGGACTAGTGTCCGAGACCCAGTACTTC. Protein product: CASSAPRGLVSETQYF.

This chain joins TRBV5-1 and TRBJ1-2; D uncertain. The CDR3 length is 14 residues. V was trimmed by 1 base and J by 8 bases, leaving 15 bases between them. From germline, CDR1 is SGHRS and CDR2 YFSETQ. CDR3 DNA: TGCGCCAGCAGCTTGACCGGTACGTCGAGGGGCTACACCTTC. Amino acid sequence: CASSLTGTSRGYTF. Filled out from reference TRBV5-1 and TRBJ1-2, the complete variable domain reads KAGVTQTPRYLIKTRGQQVTLSCSPISGHRSVSWYQQTPGQGLQFLFEYFSETQRNKGNFPGRFSGRQFSNSRSEMNVSTLELGDSALYLCASSLTGTSRGYTFGSGTRLTVV.

The V and J genes are TRBV29-1 and TRBJ2-2; 8 bases align to TRBD1. CDR3 length equals 13 residues. V lost 5 bases, J lost 6 bases, and 5 bases stayed unmatched. Germline CDR1 is SQVTM and CDR2 is ANQGSEA. The CDR3 here is CSVRTGQPGELFF. The CDR3 region has the DNA TGCAGCGTTCGGACAGGGCAGCCCGGGGAGCTGTTTTTT.

For the CDR3, the DNA is TGTGCCATAATGGGGGACGGGAGCCAATCCTACAATGAGCAGTTCTTC. This sequence encodes CAIMGDGSQSYNEQFF. This sequence joins TRBV10-3 and TRBJ2-1; a weak D match, TRBD2 (6 bases). The CDR3 consists of 16 residues. V lost 9 bases and J 1 base, leaving 19 bases between the germline ends. From germline, CDR1 is ENHRY and CDR2 SYGVKD.